The present entry profiles one TCR beta chain with its context. Original analysis: Estimation of nucleated cell counts was performed using reference gene primer amplification. Repertoires were generated with immunoSEQ multiplex PCR, while TCRdb's copy carries only in-frame clones and drops some. The DNA gave D and trimming, while V, J and clone size come from that table. The sample shows 270,000 or so clones, over 75% of them seen only once. The data stem from a study of blood T cell repertoires in COVID-19. Study-wide background: There were acute and convalescent COVID-19 samples, and they came from the United States, Italy and Spain. Sample material is recorded as cDNA or gDNA derived from T cells, B-cell-depleted T cells, or PBMCs.

Trimming stripped 0 bases from V and 0 bases from J, with 5 bases between. This CDR3 has 14 residues. The germline V gene encodes CDR1 SGDLS and CDR2 YYNGEE. This chain links TRBV9 with TRBJ2-3; D perhaps matches TRBD1 (5 bases). The sample was peripheral blood. The sequence was collected from a human donor in a cohort sampled during active COVID-19. CDR3 DNA: TGTGCCAGCAGCGTAGAGGGGAGCACAGATACGCAGTATTTT. It translates to CASSVEGSTDTQYF. The entire variable domain, with the rest obtained from reference TRBV9 and TRBJ2-3, is as follows: DSGVTQTPKHLITATGQRVTLRCSPRSGDLSVYWYQQSLDQGLQFLIQYYNGEERAKGNILERFSAQQFPDLHSELNLSSLELGDSALYFCASSVEGSTDTQYFGPGTRLTVL.